The sample holds a few counts of the clone carrying this TCR beta chain. The ends were cut back, 2 bases at V and 7 bases at J, with 11 bases in the middle. The CDR3 has 13 residues. Germline V gene sequence: CDR1 SNHLY, CDR2 FYNNEI. The record originates from a study of blood T cell repertoires in COVID-19. The overall study: Sites across the United States, Italy and Spain contributed samples from acute and convalescent COVID-19.

Profiling relied on immunoSEQ multiplex PCR, and the TCRdb table lists in-frame clones only, not all of them. In the table there are 120,000 to 150,000 clones, around four fifths of which are singletons. The sequence derives from a human donor in a cohort sampled during active COVID-19. Sequencing was carried out using peripheral blood. V and J are TRBV2 and TRBJ1-2; D is undetermined. The CDR3 loop reads CASSETSKRGYTF. The CDR3, as DNA: TGTGCCAGCAGTGAAACGTCCAAGCGTGGCTACACCTTC. The full variable domain, its missing parts supplied by reference TRBV2 and TRBJ1-2, is EPEVTQTPSHQVTQMGQEVILRCVPISNHLYFYWYRQILGQKVEFLVSFYNNEISEKSEIFDDQFSVERPDGSNFTLKIRSTKLEDSAMYFCASSETSKRGYTFGSGTRLTVV.